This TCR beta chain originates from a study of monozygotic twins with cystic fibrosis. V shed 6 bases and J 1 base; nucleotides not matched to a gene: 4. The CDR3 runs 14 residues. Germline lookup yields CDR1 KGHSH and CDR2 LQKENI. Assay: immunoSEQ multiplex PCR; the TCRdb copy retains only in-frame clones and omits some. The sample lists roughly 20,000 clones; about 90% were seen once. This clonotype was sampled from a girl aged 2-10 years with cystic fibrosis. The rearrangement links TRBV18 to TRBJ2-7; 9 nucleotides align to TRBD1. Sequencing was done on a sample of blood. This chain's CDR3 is CASSQQGASYEQYF. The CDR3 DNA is TGTGCCAGCTCCCAACAGGGGGCGTCCTACGAGCAGTACTTC.